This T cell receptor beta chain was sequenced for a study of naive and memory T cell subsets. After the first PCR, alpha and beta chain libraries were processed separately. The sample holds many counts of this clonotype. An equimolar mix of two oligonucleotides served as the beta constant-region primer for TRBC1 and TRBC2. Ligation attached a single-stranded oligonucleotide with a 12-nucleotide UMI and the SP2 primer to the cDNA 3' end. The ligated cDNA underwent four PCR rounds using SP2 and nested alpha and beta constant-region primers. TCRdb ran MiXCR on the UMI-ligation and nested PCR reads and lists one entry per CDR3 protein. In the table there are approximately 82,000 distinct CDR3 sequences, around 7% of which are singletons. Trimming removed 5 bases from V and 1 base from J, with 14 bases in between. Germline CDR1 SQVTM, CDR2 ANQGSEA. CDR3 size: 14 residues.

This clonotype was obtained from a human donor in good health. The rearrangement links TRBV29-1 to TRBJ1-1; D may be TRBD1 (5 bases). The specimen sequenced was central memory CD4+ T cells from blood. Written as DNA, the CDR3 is TGCAGCGTTACAACGGGACGTTCGAACACTGAAGCTTTCTTT. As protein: CSVTTGRSNTEAFF.